The entry that follows covers one T cell receptor beta chain sequence. The data were taken from a study of blood T cells in healthy people across ages. Each donor's blood draw was around 9.1 milliliters of peripheral blood. Total RNA extracted from each sample amounted to at least 5 micrograms. CDR1 MNHEY and CDR2 SMNVEV come from the germline V gene (reference sequence). V trimming: 5 bases; J trimming: 13 bases; junction bases outside the gene matches: 17. This CDR3 has 15 amino acids. A second about 7 to 11 cycle PCR used barcoded and J-beta primers. A single record per CDR3 protein comes from TCRdb applying MiXCR to the 5' RACE reads. The profile covers hundreds of thousands of distinct CDR3 sequences, with around 45% appearing a single time and 25% to 35% taken by the ten largest.

The chain uses TRBV27 and TRBJ2-1; 7 bases line up with TRBD1. The source of this sequence is a woman aged 55-70 years in good health. The sample comprised blood. The CDR3 nucleotides are TGTGCCAGCAGTGGACAGGACGGCCATCTGGGGACCCAGTTCTTC. Its protein product is CASSGQDGHLGTQFF.